This TCR beta chain came from a study of lung T cells in sarcoidosis with Löfgren's syndrome. Study in general: Analyses focused on Löfgren's syndrome patients. Overall study findings and caveats: TRBV2 was the preferred pairing partner of TRAV12-1, with similar CDR3s. Versus controls, Löfgren's syndrome patients reportedly showed TRAV12-1 and TRBV2 as most expanded. Multiple Löfgren's syndrome patients reportedly shared TRAV12-1 and TRBV2 CDR3 motifs.

MiXCR was run by TCRdb on the reads, yielding one entry per CDR3 protein. Here the sample spans 15,000 to 25,000 distinct CDR3 sequences, 21% being singletons. Points on this clonotype: Its matching antigen is unknown. A much larger clone is a single base away; this may be a read error.

CDR3 length: 13 amino acids. Germline loops: CDR1 ENHRY, CDR2 SYGVKD. Input material: CD4+ T cells from bronchoalveolar lavage. This receptor was obtained from a human donor with sarcoidosis (Löfgren's syndrome or another form), or a control subject (not recorded which). The chain carries TRBV10-3 and TRBJ2-5; no reliable D call. CDR3 amino acids: CTISIHKQETQYF. In DNA, the CDR3 is TGTACCATCAGTATACACAAGCAAGAGACCCAGTACTTC.